These T cell receptor beta chains were read from a single sample in a study of T cells after posttransplantation cyclophosphamide. Some clones are missing from TCRdb's copy, which holds only in-frame ones; the method was immunoSEQ multiplex PCR. In total the sample includes 15,000 to 20,000 clones, none of them seen once. The sequencing used PBMCs, collected after allogeneic stem cell transplant with posttransplant cyclophosphamide. The receptors were sampled from a female patient between 25 and 45 years old who received an allogeneic stem cell transplant from a related donor, was CMV-positive, and had no GVHD. Some T cells may be supplied by the graft donor. Both conserved end residues are part of each CDR3. A D gene is named only where the DNA matches it firmly.

>TRBD1|TRBJ2-5|TRBV27
CASSPGTGLFWTQYF
>TRBD2|TRBJ2-4|TRBV7-2
CASSLGLAVKLAKNIQYF
>TRBD1|TRBJ2-3|TRBV19
CASNILTGNADTQYF
>TRBD1|TRBJ2-3|TRBV5-6
CASSPGGSTDTQYF
>TRBD1|TRBJ2-1|TRBV11-2
CASSLVGTVYNEQFF
>NA|TRBJ2-2|TRBV7-9
CASSSPVLVGGNTGELFF
>TRBD1|TRBJ2-7|TRBV30
CAWSAGTGGNEQYF
>TRBD1|TRBJ1-1|TRBV5-1
CASRGQGNTEAFF
>NA|TRBJ2-3|TRBV7-2
CASSLGRGTSTDTQYF
>TRBD1|TRBJ1-2|TRBV30
CAWRARGRNYGYTF
>NA|TRBJ2-3|TRBV27
CASSLAGGVLNTQYF
>NA|TRBJ1-2|TRBV18
CASSPSEVAYGYTF
>NA|TRBJ2-1|TRBV9
CASSVELFADSYNEQFF
>NA|TRBJ2-7|TRBV30
CAWSPNYEQYF
>TRBD2|TRBJ2-2|TRBV9
CASSVPIPGLAGGTNTGELFF
>TRBD2|TRBJ2-1|TRBV6-5
CASRLLAGYNEQFF
>NA|TRBJ2-4|TRBV21-1
CASSTTGTGGGAKNIQYF
>NA|TRBJ2-1|TRBV28
CASSPWESSYNEQFF
>NA|TRBJ2-4|TRBV7-2
CASSLGGVTNIQYF
>NA|TRBJ1-5|TRBV4-1
CASSPPGGNQPQHF
>NA|TRBJ1-5|TRBV6-1
CASRLGTSNQPQHF
>TRBD1|TRBJ1-5|TRBV30
CAWSVRQGGQPQHF